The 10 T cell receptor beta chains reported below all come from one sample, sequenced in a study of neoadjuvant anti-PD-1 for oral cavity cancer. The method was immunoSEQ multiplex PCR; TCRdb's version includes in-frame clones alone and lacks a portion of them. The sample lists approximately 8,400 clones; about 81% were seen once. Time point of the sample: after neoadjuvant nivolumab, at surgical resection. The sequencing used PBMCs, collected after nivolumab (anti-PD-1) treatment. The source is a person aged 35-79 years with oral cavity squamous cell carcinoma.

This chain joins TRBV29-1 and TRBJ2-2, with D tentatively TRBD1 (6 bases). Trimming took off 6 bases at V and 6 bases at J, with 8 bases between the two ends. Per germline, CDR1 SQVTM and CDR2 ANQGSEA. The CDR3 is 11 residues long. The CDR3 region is CSVAGAGELFF. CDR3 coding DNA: TGCAGCGTGGCAGGGGCCGGGGAGCTGTTTTTT.

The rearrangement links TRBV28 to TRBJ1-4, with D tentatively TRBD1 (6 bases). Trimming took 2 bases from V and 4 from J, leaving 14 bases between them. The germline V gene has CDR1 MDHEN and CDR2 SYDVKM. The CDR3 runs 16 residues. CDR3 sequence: CASSLDGTGINEKLFF. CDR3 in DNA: TGTGCCAGCAGTTTAGACGGAACAGGGATTAATGAAAAACTGTTTTTT.

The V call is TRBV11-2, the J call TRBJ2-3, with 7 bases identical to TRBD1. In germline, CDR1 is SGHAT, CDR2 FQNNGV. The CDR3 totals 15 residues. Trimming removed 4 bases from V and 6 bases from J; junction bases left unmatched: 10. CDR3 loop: CASSSYRGSRDTQYF. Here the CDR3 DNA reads TGTGCCAGCAGCTCTTACAGGGGTTCAAGGGATACGCAGTATTTT.

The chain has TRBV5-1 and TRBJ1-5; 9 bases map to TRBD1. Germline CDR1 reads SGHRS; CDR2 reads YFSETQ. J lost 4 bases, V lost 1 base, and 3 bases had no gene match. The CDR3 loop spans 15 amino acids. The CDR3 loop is CASSLTGGQNQPQHF. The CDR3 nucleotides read TGCGCCAGCAGCTTGACAGGGGGCCAAAATCAGCCCCAGCATTTT.

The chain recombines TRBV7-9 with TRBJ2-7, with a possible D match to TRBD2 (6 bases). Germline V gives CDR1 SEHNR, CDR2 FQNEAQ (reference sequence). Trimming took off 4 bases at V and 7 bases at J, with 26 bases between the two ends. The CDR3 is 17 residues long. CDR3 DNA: TGTGCCAGCAGCTCTTTTGGGGGGAGAGTCCCATTCTCTGAGCAGTACTTC. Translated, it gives CASSSFGGRVPFSEQYF.

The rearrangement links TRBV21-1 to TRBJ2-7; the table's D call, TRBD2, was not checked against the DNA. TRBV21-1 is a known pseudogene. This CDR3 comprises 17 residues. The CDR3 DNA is TGTGCCAGCAGCAAAGTGGTGGCGAGCGGGCGACCCTACGAGCAGTACTTC. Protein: CASSKVVASGRPYEQYF.

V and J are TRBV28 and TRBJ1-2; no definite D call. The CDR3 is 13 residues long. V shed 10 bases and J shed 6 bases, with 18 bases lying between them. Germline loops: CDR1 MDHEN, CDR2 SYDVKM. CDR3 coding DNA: TGTGCCATCCCTAGGGAGGACGAAAATGGCTACACCTTC. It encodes CAIPREDENGYTF.

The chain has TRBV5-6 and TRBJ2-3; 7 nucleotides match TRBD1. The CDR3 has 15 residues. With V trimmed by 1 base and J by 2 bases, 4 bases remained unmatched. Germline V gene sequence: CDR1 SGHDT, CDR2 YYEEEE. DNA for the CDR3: TGTGCCAGCAGCTTGTGGGACAGCTTCACAGATACGCAGTATTTT. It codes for CASSLWDSFTDTQYF.

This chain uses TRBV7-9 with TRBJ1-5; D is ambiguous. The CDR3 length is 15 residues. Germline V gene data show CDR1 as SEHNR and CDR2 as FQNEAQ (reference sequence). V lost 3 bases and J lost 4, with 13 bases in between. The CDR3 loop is CASSLSSAGNQPQHF. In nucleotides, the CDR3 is TGTGCCAGCAGCTTGTCGTCAGCGGGGAATCAGCCCCAGCATTTT.

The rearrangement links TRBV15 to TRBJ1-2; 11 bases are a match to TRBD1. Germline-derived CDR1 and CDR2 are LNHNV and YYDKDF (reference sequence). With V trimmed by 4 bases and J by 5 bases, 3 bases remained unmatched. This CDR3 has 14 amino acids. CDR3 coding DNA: TGTGCCACCAGCATAGGACAGGGGGCTTATGGCTACACCTTC. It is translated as CATSIGQGAYGYTF.